The 28 T cell receptor beta chains reported below all come from one sample, sequenced in a study of molecular identifiers for immune sequencing clone quantification (dated by TCRdb to between 2018 and 2020). Libraries were prepared through PCR. This sample was sequenced with a NextSeq 500. The public reads were run again by TCRdb, first through fastp at Q25 and then through MiXCR, and only productive beta chains were kept. Rows merge per CDR3 protein into single entries with the most common DNA and genes. This sample gives a few hundred thousand distinct CDR3 sequences in total; roughly 25% of them show up just once. The top ten hold about 0.75% of the sample. Sequenced: naive CD8+ T cells from blood, with Jurkat cell RNA spiked in. According to the study, the label for this sample's cell subset or site signals: FACS-sorted CD8+CD4-CCR7+CD45RA+ naive T cells. The origin of the receptors is a human donor in good health. Some libraries in this study had Jurkat cell RNA spiked in.

In DNA form, the CDR3 reads TGTGCCAGCTCCAATACCGGGACAGGCTCGACCGGGGAGCTGTTTTTT. Translated, it gives CASSNTGTGSTGELFF. The chain is built from TRBV9 and TRBJ2-2; 8 bases map to TRBD1. Trimming took 7 bases from V and 5 from J; bases not matched to a gene: 13. Germline V gene lookup returns CDR1 SGDLS and CDR2 YYNGEE. The CDR3 spans 16 residues.

This clonotype has just a few counts. A read error may explain this, as a much larger clone is one base away. This chain links TRBV28 with TRBJ2-6, with 8 bases matching TRBD1. The CDR3 covers 17 residues. CDR1 and CDR2 from the germline V gene are MDHEN and SYDVKM. CDR3 region: CASSGDRRHSGANVRTF. As DNA, the CDR3 is TGTGCCAGCAGTGGGGACAGGCGTCACTCTGGGGCCAACGTCCGGACTTTC.

This chain connects TRBV6-2 or TRBV6-3 to TRBJ2-5; the D is unclear. The CDR3 is 14 amino acids. CDR1 is MNHEY and CDR2 is SVGEGT in the germline V gene. The V gene lost 6 bases and the J gene lost 1 base, with 12 bases spanning the gap. Here the CDR3 DNA reads TGTGCCAGCAGACCTGATCAGGCCCAAGAGACCCAGTACTTC. Translation gives CASRPDQAQETQYF.

This clonotype occurred a few times. This sequence joins TRBV9 and TRBJ2-2; D is undetermined. The CDR3 totals 13 residues. V lost 0 bases and J 4 bases, leaving 4 bases between the germline ends. The germline gives CDR1 SGDLS, CDR2 YYNGEE. In nucleotides, the CDR3 is TGTGCCAGCAGCGTAGTCTCCACCGGGGAGCTGTTTTTT. Its protein product is CASSVVSTGELFF.

This rearrangement joins TRBV7-9 to TRBJ2-3; D is ambiguous. Germline-derived CDR1 and CDR2 are SEHNR and FQNEAQ (reference sequence). The CDR3 runs 13 residues. V dropped 5 bases and J dropped 2 bases, with 8 bases sitting between them. CDR3 nucleotides: TGTGCCAGCAGCCCGATAAACACAGATACGCAGTATTTT. It encodes CASSPINTDTQYF.

This clonotype was counted many times. The chain couples TRBV7-2 to TRBJ2-3; D call uncertain. Trimming shortened V by 1 base and J by 7 bases, and 15 bases separated the two germline ends. Per the germline V gene, CDR1 is SGHTA and CDR2 is FQGNSA. The CDR3 sequence is 15 residues long. CDR3 in amino acids: CASSLGASAGNTQYF. CDR3 bases: TGTGCCAGCAGCTTAGGGGCTTCCGCCGGCAATACGCAGTATTTT.

The count of this clonotype is one. A read error may explain this, as a much larger clone is one base away. The CDR3 ends on some other residue instead of the conserved phenylalanine or tryptophan, so this is likely a read error. The chain carries TRBV7-2 and TRBJ1-1, with D tentatively TRBD1 (6 bases). The V gene lost 5 bases and the J gene lost 5 bases, with 21 bases spanning the gap. This CDR3 spans 16 amino acids. Germline V gene data show CDR1 as SGHTA and CDR2 as FQGNSA. The CDR3 spells CASSIPDSHPLTEAFL. CDR3 bases: TGTGCCAGCAGCATACCGGACAGCCATCCGTTGACTGAAGCTTTCCTT.

The chain employs TRBV30 and TRBJ2-1, with D hard to call. Germline V gene data show CDR1 as GTSNPN and CDR2 as SVGIG (reference sequence). V was clipped by 2 bases and J by 4 bases, with 9 bases between them. The CDR3 consists of 13 residues. CDR3 bases: TGTGCCTGGAGTCTCCGAATTTACAATGAGCAGTTCTTC. Translation gives CAWSLRIYNEQFF.

This clonotype was counted ten times or more. CDR3 DNA: TGTGCTAGTGGCACCGCCCTAGCCAAAAACATTCAGTACTTC. Translating gives CASGTALAKNIQYF. This chain connects TRBV12-5 to TRBJ2-4; D is unresolved. This CDR3 is 14 amino acids long. In germline, CDR1 is LGHNT, CDR2 FRNRAP. V was trimmed by 6 bases and J by 0 bases, leaving 9 bases between them.

In the case of this clonotype: A much larger clonotype is one base distant, so this may be a read error. This chain uses TRBV12-3 or TRBV12-4 with TRBJ2-5; 8 bases match TRBD2. V was clipped by 8 bases and J by 1 base; unmatched bases: 6. The CDR3 loop spans 14 amino acids. As DNA, the CDR3 is TGTGCCAGCCGCGCTAGCGGGTCCCAAGAGACCCAGTACTTC. Its translation is CASRASGSQETQYF.

This clonotype has a single count. The chain joins TRBV19 to TRBJ2-7; 8 positions match TRBD2. Germline V gene data show CDR1 as LNHDA and CDR2 as SQIVND (reference sequence). The junction had 6 bases not matched to a gene; V was cut back by 5 bases and J by 0 bases. The CDR3 totals 15 residues. In DNA form, the CDR3 reads TGTGCCAGTAGTTCAGCGGGGGCTAGCTCCTACGAGCAGTACTTC. Amino acid sequence: CASSSAGASSYEQYF.

Comment on this clonotype: Just one base apart from a much larger clone, this may be a read error. J is TRBJ2-7 and V is TRBV29-1; 7 nucleotides agree with TRBD2. The J segment lost 0 bases and the V segment lost 0 bases, leaving 5 bases of the junction unmatched. Germline V gene sequence: CDR1 SQVTM, CDR2 ANQGSEA. CDR3 length equals 15 residues. CDR3 region: CSVEDRGTNSYEQYF. As DNA, the CDR3 is TGCAGCGTTGAAGATCGGGGGACTAACTCCTACGAGCAGTACTTC.

As for this clonotype: This may come from a read error, since a much larger clone is one base off. The chain links TRBV7-9 to TRBJ1-4; TRBD1 is a possible D gene (5 bases). Germline V gene data show CDR1 as SEHNR and CDR2 as FQNEAQ (reference sequence). CDR3 size: 17 residues. The CDR3 here is CASSSTTSGAGGSKLVF. CDR3 DNA: TGTGCCAGCAGCTCCACCACATCCGGGGCGGGAGGCTCAAAACTGGTTTTT.

With respect to this clonotype: A read error may produce the germline difference seen at one junction end. This rearrangement joins TRBV5-1 to TRBJ2-3; tentatively, D is TRBD1 (5 bases). The germline V gene has CDR1 SGHRS and CDR2 YFSETQ. This CDR3 region has 16 residues. CDR3 sequence (DNA): TGCGCCAGCAGCCCCAGGATCCAAGTCGGCACAGGTACGCAGTATTTT. Translating gives CASSPRIQVGTGTQYF.

This clonotype came up many times. V usage is TRBV9 and J usage is TRBJ1-1; D possibly corresponds to TRBD1 (5 bases). Germline-derived CDR1 and CDR2 are SGDLS and YYNGEE. V lost 4 bases and J lost 5, with 12 bases in between. The CDR3 spans 13 residues. The CDR3 here is CASSTPGITEAFF. The CDR3 DNA reads TGTGCCAGCAGCACCCCAGGGATAACTGAAGCTTTCTTT.

This clonotype was recorded many times. The J gene is TRBJ2-7, the V gene TRBV28, with D maybe TRBD1 (5 bases). Germline CDR1 and CDR2: MDHEN and SYDVKM. Trimming pared 6 bases from V and 7 bases from J, leaving 19 bases between. The CDR3 contains 14 residues. CDR3 DNA sequence: TGTGCCAGCAGCCCCAGGGTTGTTGTAGGGGAGCAGTACTTC. Amino acid sequence: CASSPRVVVGEQYF.

Regarding this clonotype: A much larger clone lies one base from this, so it may be a read error. The chain recombines TRBV3-1 with TRBJ2-1, with TRBD1 identical over 9 bases. This CDR3 has 16 residues. After removal of 7 bases from V and 10 bases from J, the junction contained 17 bases not matched to a gene. From germline, CDR1 is LGHDT and CDR2 YNNKEL (reference sequence). CDR3 in amino acids: CASIPYRDRDIWEQFF. CDR3 DNA: TGTGCCAGCATCCCATACCGGGACAGGGACATTTGGGAGCAGTTCTTC.

About this clonotype: A read error is possible here, since a much larger clone lies one base away. This chain joins TRBV6-5 and TRBJ1-4, with TRBD1 identical over 7 bases. Germline V gene data show CDR1 as MNHEY and CDR2 as SVGAGI. The CDR3 runs to 13 residues. CDR3 in DNA: TGTGCCAGCAGGGACACAGGGGTCGGAAAACTGTGTTTT. Amino acids: CASRDTGVGKLCF.

Details on this clonotype: Being one base from a much bigger clone, this may be a read error. The chain employs TRBV7-9 and TRBJ2-5; TRBD2 might be the D (6 bases). CDR1 is SEHNR and CDR2 is FQNEAQ in the germline V gene (reference sequence). Trimming removed 3 bases at V and 9 bases at J, with 20 bases between. The CDR3 length is 15 residues. CDR3 DNA sequence: TGTGCCAGCAGCTTCCCGGGACTCTCGGGCGAGCCCCAGTACTTC. Encoded protein: CASSFPGLSGEPQYF.

This clonotype has more than one count but fewer than ten. This chain connects TRBV20-1 to TRBJ2-5; D possibly corresponds to TRBD1 (6 bases). Deletions cut 4 bases from V and 2 bases from J, with 8 bases between. CDR1 and CDR2 from the germline V gene are DFQATT and SNEGSKA (reference sequence). The CDR3 sequence is 12 residues long. CDR3 coding DNA: TGCAGTGCTACGGACAGTCAAGAGACCCAGTACTTC. As protein: CSATDSQETQYF.

This clonotype came up many times. The rearrangement uses TRBV5-4 and TRBJ1-1; D call uncertain. Trimming took off 0 bases at V and 0 bases at J, with 6 bases between the two ends. The V gene's germline CDR1 is SGHNT and CDR2 YYREEE (reference sequence). This CDR3 is built from 14 residues. This chain's CDR3 is CASSLADMNTEAFF. CDR3 bases: TGTGCCAGCAGCTTGGCCGATATGAACACTGAAGCTTTCTTT. Full variable domain (missing parts from reference TRBV5-4 and TRBJ1-1): ETGVTQSPTHLIKTRGQQVTLRCSSQSGHNTVSWYQQALGQGPQFIFQYYREEENGRGNFPPRFSGLQFPNYSSELNVNALELDDSALYLCASSLADMNTEAFFGQGTRLTVV.

The rearrangement links TRBV7-9 to TRBJ2-2, with TRBD1 matching over 10 bases. The V and J ends lost 2 bases and 3 bases, in that order; junction bases with no gene match: 6. The germline CDR1 and CDR2 sequences are SEHNR and FQNEAQ (reference sequence). This CDR3 comprises 17 residues. The CDR3 loop reads CASSLRIGQGDTGELFF. CDR3 bases: TGTGCCAGCAGCTTAAGAATAGGACAGGGGGACACCGGGGAGCTGTTTTTT.

This clonotype came up a few times. The rearrangement joins TRBV5-4 to TRBJ2-5; 8 bases match TRBD2. The CDR3 consists of 16 residues. Germline V gene sequence: CDR1 SGHNT, CDR2 YYREEE (reference sequence). Trimming at V came to 1 base and at J to 5 bases, leaving 10 bases not matched to a gene. The CDR3 loop reads CASSLWTGGNSETQYF. DNA of the CDR3: TGTGCCAGCAGCTTGTGGACGGGAGGGAACTCCGAGACCCAGTACTTC.

V gene TRBV20-1 combines with J gene TRBJ2-3, with D possibly TRBD1 on 5 matching bases. Germline V gene sequence: CDR1 DFQATT, CDR2 SNEGSKA (reference sequence). The CDR3 length is 18 residues. The germline V and J ends were trimmed by 3 bases and 2 bases, with 24 bases remaining between them. The CDR3 region is CSARAVPETEQYTDTQYF. The CDR3, as DNA: TGCAGTGCTAGGGCAGTCCCCGAGACAGAACAATACACAGATACGCAGTATTTT.

For this clonotype: Germline and junction disagree at one end, which may indicate a read error. The chain uses TRBV5-4 and TRBJ2-7; 8 bases align to TRBD1. This CDR3 contains 15 residues. CDR1 is SGHNT, CDR2 YYREEE, per germline (reference sequence). CDR3 nucleotide sequence: TGTGCCAGCAGCTTGGGGGCAGGGGGCTCATACGGGCAGTACTTC. It encodes CASSLGAGGSYGQYF.

This chain connects TRBV3-1 to TRBJ1-1; no clear D. The V end lost 6 bases, the J end lost 4 bases, and 21 bases lay between the germline ends. The germline CDR1 and CDR2 sequences are LGHDT and YNNKEL (reference sequence). This CDR3 has 16 amino acids. The CDR3 DNA reads TGTGCCAGCAGTCGATTTAGAGACACGTCGTCCACTGAAGCTTTCTTT. Amino acid sequence: CASSRFRDTSSTEAFF. The variable domain in full, with the rest retrieved from reference TRBV3-1 and TRBJ1-1, is DTAVSQTPKYLVTQMGNDKSIKCEQNLGHDTMYWYKQDSKKFLKIMFSYNNKELIINETVPNRFSPKSPDKAHLNLHINSLELGDSAVYFCASSRFRDTSSTEAFFGQGTRLTVV.

There are a few counts of this clonotype. The rearrangement uses TRBV4-3 and TRBJ2-7; 13 nucleotides align to TRBD2. From germline, CDR1 is LGHNA and CDR2 YSLEER. V dropped 5 bases and J dropped 5; count of bases not matched to a gene: 6. The CDR3 is 15 amino acids. The CDR3 reads CASSDGLAGVDEQYF. The DNA for the CDR3 is TGCGCCAGCAGCGATGGACTAGCGGGAGTCGACGAGCAGTACTTC.

The V and J genes are TRBV29-1 and TRBJ1-2; possibly TRBD1 for D (5 bases). Germline V gene lookup returns CDR1 SQVTM and CDR2 ANQGSEA. The CDR3 runs to 17 residues. Trimming pared 3 bases from V and 0 bases from J, leaving 20 bases between. CDR3 in DNA: TGCAGCGTTGATGGGGCTATCCCGGCCTATTCTAACTATGGCTACACCTTC. Encoded protein: CSVDGAIPAYSNYGYTF.